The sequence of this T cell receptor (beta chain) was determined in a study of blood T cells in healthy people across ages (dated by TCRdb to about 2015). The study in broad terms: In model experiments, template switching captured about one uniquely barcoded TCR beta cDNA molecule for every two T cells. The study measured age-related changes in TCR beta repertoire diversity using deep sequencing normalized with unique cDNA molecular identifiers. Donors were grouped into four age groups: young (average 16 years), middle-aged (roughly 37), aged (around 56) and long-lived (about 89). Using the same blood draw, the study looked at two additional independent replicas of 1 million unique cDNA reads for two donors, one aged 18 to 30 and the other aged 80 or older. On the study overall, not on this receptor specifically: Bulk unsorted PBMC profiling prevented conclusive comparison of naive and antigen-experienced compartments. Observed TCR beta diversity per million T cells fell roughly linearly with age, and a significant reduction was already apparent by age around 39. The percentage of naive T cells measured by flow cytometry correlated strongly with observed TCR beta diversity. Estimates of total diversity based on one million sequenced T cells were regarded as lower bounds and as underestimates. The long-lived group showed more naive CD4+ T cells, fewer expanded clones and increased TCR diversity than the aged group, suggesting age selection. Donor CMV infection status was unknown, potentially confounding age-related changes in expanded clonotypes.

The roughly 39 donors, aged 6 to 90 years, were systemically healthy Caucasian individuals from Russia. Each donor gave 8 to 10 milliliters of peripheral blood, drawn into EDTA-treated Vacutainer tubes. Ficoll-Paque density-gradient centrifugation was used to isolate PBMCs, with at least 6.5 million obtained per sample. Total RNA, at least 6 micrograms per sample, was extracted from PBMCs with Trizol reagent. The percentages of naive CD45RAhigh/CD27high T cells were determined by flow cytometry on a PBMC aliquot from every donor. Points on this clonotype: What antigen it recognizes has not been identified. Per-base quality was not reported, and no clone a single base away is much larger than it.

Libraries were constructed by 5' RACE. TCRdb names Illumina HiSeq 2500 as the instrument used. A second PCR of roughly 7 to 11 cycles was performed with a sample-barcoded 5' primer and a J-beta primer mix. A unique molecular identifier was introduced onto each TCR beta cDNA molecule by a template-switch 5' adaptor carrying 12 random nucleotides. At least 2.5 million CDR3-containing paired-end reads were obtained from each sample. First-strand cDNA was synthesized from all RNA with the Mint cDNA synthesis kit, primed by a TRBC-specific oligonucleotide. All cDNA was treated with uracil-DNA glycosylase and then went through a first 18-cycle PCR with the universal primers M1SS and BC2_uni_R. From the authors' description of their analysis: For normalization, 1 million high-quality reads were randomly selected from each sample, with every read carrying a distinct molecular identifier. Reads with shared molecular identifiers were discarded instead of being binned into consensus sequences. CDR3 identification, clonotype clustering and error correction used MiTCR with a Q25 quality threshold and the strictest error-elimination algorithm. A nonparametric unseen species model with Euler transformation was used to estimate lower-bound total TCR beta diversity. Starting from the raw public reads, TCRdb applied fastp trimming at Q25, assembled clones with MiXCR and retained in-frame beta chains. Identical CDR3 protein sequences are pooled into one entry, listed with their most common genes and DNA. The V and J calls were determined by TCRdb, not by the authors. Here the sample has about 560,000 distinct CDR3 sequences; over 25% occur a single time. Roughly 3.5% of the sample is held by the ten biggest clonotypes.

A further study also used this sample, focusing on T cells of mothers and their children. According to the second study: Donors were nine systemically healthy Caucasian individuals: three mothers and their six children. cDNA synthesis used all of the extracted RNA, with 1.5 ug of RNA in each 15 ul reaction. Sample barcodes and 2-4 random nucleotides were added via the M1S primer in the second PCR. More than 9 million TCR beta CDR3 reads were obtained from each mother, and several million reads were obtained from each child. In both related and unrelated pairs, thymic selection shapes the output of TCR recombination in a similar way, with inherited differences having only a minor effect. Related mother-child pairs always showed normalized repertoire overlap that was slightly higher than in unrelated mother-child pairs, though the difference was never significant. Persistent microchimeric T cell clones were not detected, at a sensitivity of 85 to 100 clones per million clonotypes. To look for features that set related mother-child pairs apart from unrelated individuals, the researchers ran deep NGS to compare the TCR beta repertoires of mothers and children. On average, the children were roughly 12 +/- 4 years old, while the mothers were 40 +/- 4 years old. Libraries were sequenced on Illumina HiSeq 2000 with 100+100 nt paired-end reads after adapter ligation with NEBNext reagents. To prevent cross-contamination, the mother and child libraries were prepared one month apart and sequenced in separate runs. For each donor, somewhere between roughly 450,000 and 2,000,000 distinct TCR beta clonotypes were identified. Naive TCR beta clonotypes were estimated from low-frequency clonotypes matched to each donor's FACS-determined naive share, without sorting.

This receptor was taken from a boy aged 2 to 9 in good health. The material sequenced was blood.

CDR3 protein: CSARDGFGDRGTEAFF. In nucleotides, the sequence is TGCAGTGCTAGAGATGGGTTCGGGGACCGCGGCACTGAAGCTTTCTTT. The chain is assembled from TRBV20-1 and TRBJ1-1; TRBD1 is a weak D gene call, 5 bases matching. V was cut back by 0 bases and J by 4 bases, leaving a gap of 18 bases between them. CDR1 and CDR2 were assigned from the germline V gene (reference sequence) as DFQATT and SNEGSKA. Including cysteine and phenylalanine, the CDR3 has 16 amino acids. Left in the record is the CDR3 DNA by itself, 48 bases read in frame from the first base.